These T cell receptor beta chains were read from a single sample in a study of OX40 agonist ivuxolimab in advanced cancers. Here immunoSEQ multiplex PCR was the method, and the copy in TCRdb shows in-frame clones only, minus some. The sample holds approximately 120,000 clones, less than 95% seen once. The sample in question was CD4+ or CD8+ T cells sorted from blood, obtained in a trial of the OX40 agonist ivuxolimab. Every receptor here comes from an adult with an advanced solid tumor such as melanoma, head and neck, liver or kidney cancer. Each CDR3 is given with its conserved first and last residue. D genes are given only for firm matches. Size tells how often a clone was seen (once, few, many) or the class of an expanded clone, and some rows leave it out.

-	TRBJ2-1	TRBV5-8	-	CASSLDSLRQFF	TGTGCCAGCAGCCTGGACAGCCTGAGGCAGTTCTTC
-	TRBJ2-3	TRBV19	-	CASSMGVAASNTDTQYF	TGTGCCAGTAGTATGGGGGTAGCGGCCTCTAACACAGATACGCAGTATTTT
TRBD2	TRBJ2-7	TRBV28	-	CASSAPGGVFEQYF	TGTGCCAGCAGTGCGCCCGGGGGGGTTTTCGAGCAGTACTTC
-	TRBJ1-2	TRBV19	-	CASRRLNYGYTF	TGTGCCAGTAGACGACTCAACTATGGCTACACCTTC
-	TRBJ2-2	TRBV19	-	CASSIDTLLTLNTGELFF	TGTGCCAGTAGTATAGACACACTGTTGACCTTGAACACCGGGGAGCTGTTTTTT
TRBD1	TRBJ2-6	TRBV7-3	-	CASSPLTGGGPGANVLTF	TGTGCCAGCAGCCCCCTGACAGGGGGGGGGCCTGGGGCCAACGTCCTGACTTTC
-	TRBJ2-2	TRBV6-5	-	CASSSGRRTGELFF	TGTGCCAGCAGTAGTGGGAGACGCACCGGGGAGCTGTTTTTT
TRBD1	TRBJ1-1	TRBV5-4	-	CASSFPAGGTEAFF	TGTGCCAGCAGCTTTCCTGCAGGGGGCACTGAAGCTTTCTTT
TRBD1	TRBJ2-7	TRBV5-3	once	CARDLQGDYEQYF	TGTGCCAGGGACTTACAGGGGGACTACGAGCAGTACTTC
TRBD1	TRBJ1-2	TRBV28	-	CASSSRGTGDYGYTF	TGTGCCAGCAGTTCAAGGGGGACAGGGGACTATGGCTACACCTTC
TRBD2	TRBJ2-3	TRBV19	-	CASRTLAENTDTQYF	TGTGCCAGTAGGACACTAGCGGAGAACACAGATACGCAGTATTTT
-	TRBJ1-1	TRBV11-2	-	CASSLVWTEAFF	TGTGCCAGCAGCTTAGTGTGGACTGAAGCTTTCTTT
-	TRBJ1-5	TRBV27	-	CASSSQGNSVGQPQHF	TGTGCCAGCAGTTCTCAGGGGAATTCGGTAGGACAGCCCCAGCATTTT
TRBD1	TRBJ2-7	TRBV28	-	CASSLYGRGHEQYF	TGTGCCAGCAGTTTATACGGCAGGGGGCACGAGCAGTACTTC
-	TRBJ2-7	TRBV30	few	CAWGQIYEQYF	TGTGCCTGGGGACAGATCTACGAGCAGTACTTC
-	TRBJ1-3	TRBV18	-	CASSPVLNLSGNTIYF	TGTGCCAGCTCACCCGTCTTGAACCTCTCTGGAAACACCATATATTTT
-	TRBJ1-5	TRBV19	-	CASSIDGGQPQHF	TGTGCCAGTAGTATAGACGGGGGTCAGCCCCAGCATTTT
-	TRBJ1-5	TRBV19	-	CASREGPLSNQPQHF	TGTGCCAGTAGGGAGGGACCGCTAAGCAATCAGCCCCAGCATTTT